This T cell receptor beta chain is drawn from a study of T cell changes during pregnancy in multiple sclerosis. Some clones are missing from TCRdb's copy, which holds only in-frame ones; the method was immunoSEQ multiplex PCR. Altogether 50,000 to 65,000 clones are present, about 88% being singletons, with the ten largest covering approximately 2.8%. This clone showed up just once. Germline V gives CDR1 SGDLS, CDR2 YYNGEE. The CDR3 is 13 residues long. Deletions cut 4 bases from V and 7 bases from J, with 11 bases between. The sample here was CD8+ T cells from peripheral blood mononuclear cells, taken before pregnancy. This sequence joins TRBV9 and TRBJ2-2; no firm D call. This TCR derives from a female donor with multiple sclerosis, enrolled in a pregnancy study. The CDR3 nucleotides read TGTGCCAGCAGCCCTCCCCTCAGCGGGGAGCTGTTTTTT. This translates into CASSPPLSGELFF.